This T cell receptor (beta chain) was sequenced during a study of blood T cell repertoires in COVID-19. Per the authors' pipeline: Estimation of nucleated cell counts relied on the amplification of reference gene primers. Assay used: immunoSEQ multiplex PCR; TCRdb lists only in-frame clones, some missing. Clone size and the V and J calls come from that table; the DNA yielded D and trimming. The top ten hold 1.8% of the sample, which has roughly 320,000 clones, under 90% seen once. Seattle patients were enrolled while actively infected and followed longitudinally. This TCR came from a woman aged 25 to 39 with COVID-19, enrolled during active disease. What was sequenced was peripheral blood.

CDR3 sequence reads: CASREAYEQYF. The CDR3 region has the DNA TGTGCCAGCAGGGAGGCTTACGAGCAGTACTTC. This chain connects TRBV6-5 to TRBJ2-7; weak D call: TRBD2 (5 bases). V was clipped by 6 bases and J by 4 bases, with 7 bases between them. The germline CDR1 and CDR2 sequences are MNHEY and SVGAGI. This CDR3 is built from 11 residues.